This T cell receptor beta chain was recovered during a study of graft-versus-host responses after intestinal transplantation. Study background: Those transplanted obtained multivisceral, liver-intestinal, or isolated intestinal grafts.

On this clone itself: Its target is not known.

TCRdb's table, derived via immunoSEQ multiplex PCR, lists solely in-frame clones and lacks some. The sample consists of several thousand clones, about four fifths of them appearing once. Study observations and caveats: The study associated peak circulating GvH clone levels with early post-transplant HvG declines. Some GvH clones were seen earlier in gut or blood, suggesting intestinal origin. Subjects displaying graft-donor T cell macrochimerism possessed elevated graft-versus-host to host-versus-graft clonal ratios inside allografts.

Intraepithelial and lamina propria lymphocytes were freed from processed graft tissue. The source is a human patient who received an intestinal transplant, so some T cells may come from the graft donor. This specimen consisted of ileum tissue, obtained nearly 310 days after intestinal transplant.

CDR3: CAWSVRQGNQPQHF. CDR3 DNA sequence: TGTGCCTGGAGTGTACGGCAGGGCAATCAGCCCCAGCATTTT. The chain combines TRBV30 with TRBJ1-5, with unresolved D. Germline V CDR1 and CDR2: GTSNPN, SVGIG (reference sequence). The CDR3 extends over 14 amino acids. Trimming stripped 0 bases from V and 2 bases from J, with 8 bases between.